The entry below gives a single T cell receptor beta chain sequence along with its context. What it recognizes is unknown. TCRdb itself ran the reads through MiXCR, one entry per CDR3 protein. This sample has approximately 1,000,000 distinct CDR3 sequences, with 30% to 40% found just once. This entry comes from a study of T cell repertoires in cytomegalovirus infection. Across the study: Peptides in the study included HLA-C-restricted and HLA-B-restricted CMV epitopes. It can be stated that public TCR beta signatures indicated CMV infection as well as a matching HLA type.

The V end lost 5 bases, the J end lost 0 bases, and 8 bases lay between the germline ends. CDR1 is SGHDT, CDR2 YYEEEE, per germline. This CDR3 region has 14 residues. Broader study findings: Pooled public TCR beta family frequency picked out CMV carriers with the relevant HLA. The response measured ex vivo was dominated by TCR beta clonotypes (HLA-C-restricted and CMV-specific).

This clonotype originated in a human donor in good health (CMV status not recorded). Some clones in this sample may be carry-over from other donors' samples. The V and J genes are TRBV5-6 and TRBJ1-4; D uncertain. This specimen was cultured CD8+ T cells from PBMCs, taken from culture after CMV antigen stimulation. The CDR3: CASRLPATNEKLFF. The CDR3 coding sequence is TGTGCCAGCAGACTACCTGCAACTAATGAAAAACTGTTTTTT.